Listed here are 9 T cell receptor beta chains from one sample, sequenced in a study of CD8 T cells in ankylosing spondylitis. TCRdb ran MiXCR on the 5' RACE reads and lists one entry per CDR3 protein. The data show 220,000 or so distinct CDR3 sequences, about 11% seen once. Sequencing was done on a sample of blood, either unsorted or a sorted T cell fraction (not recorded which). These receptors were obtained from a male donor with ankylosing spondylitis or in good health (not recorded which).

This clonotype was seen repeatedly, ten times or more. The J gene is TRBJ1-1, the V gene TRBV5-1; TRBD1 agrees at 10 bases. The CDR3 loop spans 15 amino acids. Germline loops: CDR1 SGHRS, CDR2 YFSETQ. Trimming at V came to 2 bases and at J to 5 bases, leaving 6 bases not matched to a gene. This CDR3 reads CASSFETGGRTEAFF. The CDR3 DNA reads TGCGCCAGCAGCTTCGAGACAGGGGGCAGGACTGAAGCTTTCTTT.

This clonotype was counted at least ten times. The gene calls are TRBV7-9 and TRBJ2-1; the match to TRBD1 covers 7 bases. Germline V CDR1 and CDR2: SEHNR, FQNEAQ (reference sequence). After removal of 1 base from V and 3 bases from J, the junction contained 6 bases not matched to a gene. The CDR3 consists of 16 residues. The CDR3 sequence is CASSLGGGLIYNEQFF. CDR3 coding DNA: TGTGCCAGCAGCTTAGGAGGGGGCTTAATCTACAATGAGCAGTTCTTC.

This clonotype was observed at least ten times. This CDR3 is CSVHKRQRGGLFETQYF. CDR3 DNA: TGCAGCGTTCATAAACGGCAGCGGGGGGGCCTGTTTGAGACCCAGTACTTC. The chain has TRBV29-1 and TRBJ2-5, with 10 bases identical to TRBD2. CDR1 is SQVTM, CDR2 ANQGSEA, per germline. The CDR3 totals 17 residues. The V segment lost 5 bases and the J segment 5 bases; nucleotides outside the gene matches: 17.

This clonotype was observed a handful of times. The CDR3 DNA sequence: TGTGCCAGCAGCTTAGTGGGGGGGGAAAACGGGGAGCTGTTTTTT. Translation gives CASSLVGGENGELFF. The chain links TRBV7-2 to TRBJ2-2; TRBD2 aligns across 7 bases. Germline CDR1 SGHTA, CDR2 FQGNSA. The CDR3 covers 15 residues. The V and J ends lost 1 base and 7 bases, in that order; junction bases with no gene match: 6.

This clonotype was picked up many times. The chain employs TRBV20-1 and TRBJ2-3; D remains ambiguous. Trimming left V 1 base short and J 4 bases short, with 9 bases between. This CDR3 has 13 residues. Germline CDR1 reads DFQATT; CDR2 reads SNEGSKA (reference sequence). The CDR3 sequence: CSARVSGPDTQYF. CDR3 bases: TGCAGTGCTAGAGTGTCTGGCCCAGATACGCAGTATTTT.

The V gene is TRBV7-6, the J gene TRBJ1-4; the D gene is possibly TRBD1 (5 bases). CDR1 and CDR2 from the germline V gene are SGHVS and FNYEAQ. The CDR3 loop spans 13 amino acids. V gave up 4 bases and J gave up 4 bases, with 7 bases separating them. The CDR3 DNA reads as TGTGCCAGCAGCTCTGACAGTAATGAAAAACTGTTTTTT. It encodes CASSSDSNEKLFF.

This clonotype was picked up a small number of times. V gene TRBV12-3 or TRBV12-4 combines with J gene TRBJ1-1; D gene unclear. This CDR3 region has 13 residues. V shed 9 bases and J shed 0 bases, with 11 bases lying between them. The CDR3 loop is CASEDDLNTEAFF. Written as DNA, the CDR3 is TGTGCCAGTGAGGACGATTTGAACACTGAAGCTTTCTTT.

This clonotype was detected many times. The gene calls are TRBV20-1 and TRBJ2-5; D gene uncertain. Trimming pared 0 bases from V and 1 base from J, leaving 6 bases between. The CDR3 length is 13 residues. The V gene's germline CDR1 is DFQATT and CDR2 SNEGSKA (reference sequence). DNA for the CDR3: TGCAGTGCTAGAGATTCGGCCCAAGAGACCCAGTACTTC. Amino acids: CSARDSAQETQYF.

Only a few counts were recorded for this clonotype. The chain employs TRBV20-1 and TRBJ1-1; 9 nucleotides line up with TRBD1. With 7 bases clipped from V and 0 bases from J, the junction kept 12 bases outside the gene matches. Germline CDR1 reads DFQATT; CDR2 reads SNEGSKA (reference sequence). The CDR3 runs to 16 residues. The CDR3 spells CSGPEPGQGLNTEAFF. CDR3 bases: TGCAGTGGACCCGAACCGGGACAGGGACTGAACACTGAAGCTTTCTTT.